This T cell receptor beta chain was observed in a study of T cell repertoires in cytomegalovirus infection. In this sample, this clonotype turned up many times. TCRdb reprocessed the reads with MiXCR, giving one entry per CDR3 protein. The top ten clones hold roughly 2.9% of a sample with around 180,000 distinct CDR3 sequences, approximately 19% of them seen once. Germline V CDR1 and CDR2: SGHTA, FQGNSA. CDR3 length: 14 amino acids. Trimming took off 7 bases at V and 0 bases at J, with 9 bases between the two ends. This clonotype originated in a human donor in good health (CMV status not recorded). Some clones in this sample may be carry-over from other donors' samples. This chain connects TRBV7-2 to TRBJ2-2; D gene ambiguous. The source material was PBMCs. The CDR3 DNA reads TGTGCCAGCAAGGGCAACGCGAACACCGGGGAGCTGTTTTTT. Translation gives CASKGNANTGELFF.